Sequencing of this T cell receptor (beta chain) was carried out in a study of cytomegalovirus exposure and HLA in healthy donors. Study-wide findings and caveats: Available immune exposure information covered CMV serostatus only.

With 60 Vbeta and 13 Jbeta primers, the PCR was carried out. Method: immunoSEQ multiplex PCR; TCRdb's copy keeps in-frame clones and lacks some. The data contain tens of thousands of clones, under 85% of them seen just once; the ten biggest clones take up roughly 8.9%. As to this clone: What it binds is unknown.

The source material was PBMCs. This sequence was found in a woman aged 40 to 55 in good health and CMV-seropositive.

DNA of the CDR3: TGTGCCAGCAGCCCAGGGTTTTCACCCCTCCACTTT. Encoded protein: CASSPGFSPLHF. The genes are TRBV5-6 and TRBJ1-6, with D perhaps TRBD1 (5 bases). With 4 bases removed from V and 9 bases from J, the gap between germline ends came to 8 bases. The CDR3 sequence is 12 residues long. CDR1 SGHDT and CDR2 YYEEEE come from the germline V gene.